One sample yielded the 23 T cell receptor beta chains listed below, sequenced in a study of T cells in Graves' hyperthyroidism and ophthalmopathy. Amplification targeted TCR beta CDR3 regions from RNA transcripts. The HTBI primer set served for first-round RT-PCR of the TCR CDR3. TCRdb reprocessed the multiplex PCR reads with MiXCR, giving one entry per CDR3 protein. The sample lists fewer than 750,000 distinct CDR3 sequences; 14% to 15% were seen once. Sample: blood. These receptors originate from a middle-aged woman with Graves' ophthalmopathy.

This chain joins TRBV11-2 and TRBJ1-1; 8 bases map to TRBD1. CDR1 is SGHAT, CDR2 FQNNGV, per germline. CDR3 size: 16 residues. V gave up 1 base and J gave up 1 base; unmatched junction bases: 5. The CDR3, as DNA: TGTGCCAGCAGCTTAGGGACAGGGAGGAGGAACACTGAAGCTTTCTTT. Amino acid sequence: CASSLGTGRRNTEAFF.

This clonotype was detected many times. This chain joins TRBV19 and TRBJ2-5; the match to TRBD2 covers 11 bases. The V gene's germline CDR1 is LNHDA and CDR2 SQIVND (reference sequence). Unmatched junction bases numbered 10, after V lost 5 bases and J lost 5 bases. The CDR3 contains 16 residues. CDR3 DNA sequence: TGTGCCAGTAGTCCGGTAGCGGGAGGGCCCTGGGAGACCCAGTACTTC. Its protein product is CASSPVAGGPWETQYF.

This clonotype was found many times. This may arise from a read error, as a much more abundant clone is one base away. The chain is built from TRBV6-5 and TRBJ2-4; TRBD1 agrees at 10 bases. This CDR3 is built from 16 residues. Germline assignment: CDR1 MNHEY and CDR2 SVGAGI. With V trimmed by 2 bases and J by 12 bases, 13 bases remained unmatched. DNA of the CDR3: TGTGCCAGCAGTTACAGCGGGACAGGGGCGTCACACACTCAGTACTTC. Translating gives CASSYSGTGASHTQYF.

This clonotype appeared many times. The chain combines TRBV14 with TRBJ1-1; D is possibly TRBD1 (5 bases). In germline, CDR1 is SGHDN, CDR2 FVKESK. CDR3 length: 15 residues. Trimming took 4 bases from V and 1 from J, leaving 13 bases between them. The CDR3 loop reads CASSLQTVKNTEAFF. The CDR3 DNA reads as TGTGCCAGCAGCCTCCAGACAGTCAAGAACACTGAAGCTTTCTTT.

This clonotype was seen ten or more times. As DNA, the CDR3 is TGTGCCAGCAGCCCCTTAGTCGGTAACACTGAAGCTTTCTTT. This translates into CASSPLVGNTEAFF. V gene TRBV5-6 combines with J gene TRBJ1-1, with D hard to call. Deletions cut 4 bases from V and 2 bases from J, with 12 bases between. Looked up from germline, CDR1 is SGHDT and CDR2 is YYEEEE. This CDR3 comprises 14 residues.

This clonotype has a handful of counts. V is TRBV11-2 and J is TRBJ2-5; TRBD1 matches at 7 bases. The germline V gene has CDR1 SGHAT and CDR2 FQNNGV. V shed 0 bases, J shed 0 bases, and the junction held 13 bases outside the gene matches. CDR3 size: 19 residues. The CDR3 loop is CASSLDLIQGRRDQETQYF. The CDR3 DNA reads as TGTGCCAGCAGCTTAGATCTTATACAGGGGAGAAGGGACCAAGAGACCCAGTACTTC.

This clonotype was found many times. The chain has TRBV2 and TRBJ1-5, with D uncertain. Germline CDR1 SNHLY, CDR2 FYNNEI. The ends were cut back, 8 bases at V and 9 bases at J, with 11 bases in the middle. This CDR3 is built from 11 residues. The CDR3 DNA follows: TGTGCCAGCGGGGTAGGTGGGCCCCAGCATTTT. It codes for CASGVGGPQHF.

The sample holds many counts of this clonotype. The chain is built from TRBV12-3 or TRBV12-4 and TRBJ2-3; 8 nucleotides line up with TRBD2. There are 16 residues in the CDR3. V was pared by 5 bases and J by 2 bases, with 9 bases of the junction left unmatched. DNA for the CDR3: TGTGCCAGCAGTGCCCGACTAGCGAGGGACACAGATACGCAGTATTTT. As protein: CASSARLARDTDTQYF.

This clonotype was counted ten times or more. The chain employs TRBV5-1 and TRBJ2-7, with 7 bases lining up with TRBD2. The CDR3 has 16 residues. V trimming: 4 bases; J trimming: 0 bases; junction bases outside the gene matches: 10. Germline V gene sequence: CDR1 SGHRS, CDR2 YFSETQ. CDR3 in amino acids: CASSRGEQTSSYEQYF. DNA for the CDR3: TGCGCCAGCAGCCGGGGGGAACAGACAAGCTCCTACGAGCAGTACTTC.

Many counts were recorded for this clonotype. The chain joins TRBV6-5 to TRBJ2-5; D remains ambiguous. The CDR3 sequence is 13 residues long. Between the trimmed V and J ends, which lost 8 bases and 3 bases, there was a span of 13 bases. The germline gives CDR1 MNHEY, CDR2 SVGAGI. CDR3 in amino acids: CASSAQREETQYF. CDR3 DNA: TGTGCCAGCTCTGCACAGCGAGAAGAGACCCAGTACTTC.

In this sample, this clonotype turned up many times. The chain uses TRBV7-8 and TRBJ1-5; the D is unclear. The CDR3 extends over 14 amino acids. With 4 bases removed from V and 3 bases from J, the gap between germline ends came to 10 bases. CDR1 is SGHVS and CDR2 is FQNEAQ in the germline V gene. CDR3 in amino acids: CASSSFHHNQPQHF. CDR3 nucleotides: TGTGCCAGCAGCTCCTTCCACCACAATCAGCCCCAGCATTTT.

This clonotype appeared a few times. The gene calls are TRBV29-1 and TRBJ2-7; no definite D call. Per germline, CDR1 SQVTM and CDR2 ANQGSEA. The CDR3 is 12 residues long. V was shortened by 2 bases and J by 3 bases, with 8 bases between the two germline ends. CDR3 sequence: CSVELDFYEQYF. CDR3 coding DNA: TGCAGCGTTGAACTTGATTTCTACGAGCAGTACTTC.

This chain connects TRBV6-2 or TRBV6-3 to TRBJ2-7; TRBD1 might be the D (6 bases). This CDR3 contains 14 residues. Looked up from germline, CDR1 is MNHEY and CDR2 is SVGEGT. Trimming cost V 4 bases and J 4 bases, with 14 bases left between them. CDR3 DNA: TGTGCCAGCAGTTTAGCAGGGGAAGGGTACGAGCAGTACTTC. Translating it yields CASSLAGEGYEQYF.

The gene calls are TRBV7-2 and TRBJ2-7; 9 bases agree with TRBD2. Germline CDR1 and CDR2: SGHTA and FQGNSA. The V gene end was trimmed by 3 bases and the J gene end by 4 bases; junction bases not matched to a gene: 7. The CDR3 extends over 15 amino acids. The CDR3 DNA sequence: TGTGCCAGCAGCTTGGCTAGCGGGACCGTATACGAGCAGTACTTC. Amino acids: CASSLASGTVYEQYF.

This CDR3 is CASSANLVDGYTF. The CDR3 DNA sequence: TGTGCCAGCAGCGCTAATCTTGTGGATGGCTACACCTTC. J is TRBJ1-2 and V is TRBV9, with unresolved D. The V gene lost 3 bases and the J gene lost 6 bases, with 12 bases spanning the gap. This CDR3 comprises 13 residues. Looked up from germline, CDR1 is SGDLS and CDR2 is YYNGEE.

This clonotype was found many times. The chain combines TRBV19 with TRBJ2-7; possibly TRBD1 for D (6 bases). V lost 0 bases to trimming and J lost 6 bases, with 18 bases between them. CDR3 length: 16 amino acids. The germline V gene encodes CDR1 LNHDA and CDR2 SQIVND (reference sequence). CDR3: CASSIDETGLGVEQYF. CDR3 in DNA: TGTGCCAGTAGTATAGACGAAACAGGGCTTGGAGTCGAGCAGTACTTC.

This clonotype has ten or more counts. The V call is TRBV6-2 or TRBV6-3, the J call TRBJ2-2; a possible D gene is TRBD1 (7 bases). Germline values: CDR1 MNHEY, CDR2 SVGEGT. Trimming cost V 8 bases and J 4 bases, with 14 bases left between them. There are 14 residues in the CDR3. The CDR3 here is CASFGTAGTGELFF. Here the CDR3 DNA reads TGTGCCAGCTTCGGGACAGCGGGCACCGGGGAGCTGTTTTTT.

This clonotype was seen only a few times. The CDR3 nucleotides are TGCGCCAGCAGCCAAGTTCCGGCAGAGACCCAGTACTTC. It encodes CASSQVPAETQYF. V is TRBV4-1 and J is TRBJ2-5, with no clear D. CDR1 MGHRA and CDR2 YSYEKL come from the germline V gene. This CDR3 has 13 amino acids. V dropped 1 base and J dropped 4 bases, with 7 bases sitting between them.

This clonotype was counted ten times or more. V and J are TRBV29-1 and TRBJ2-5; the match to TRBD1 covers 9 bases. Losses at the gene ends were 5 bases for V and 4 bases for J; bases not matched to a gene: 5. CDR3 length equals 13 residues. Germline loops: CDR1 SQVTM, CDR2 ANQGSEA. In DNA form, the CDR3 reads TGCAGCGTTTCGGGACAGGGTGGAGAGACCCAGTACTTC. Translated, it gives CSVSGQGGETQYF. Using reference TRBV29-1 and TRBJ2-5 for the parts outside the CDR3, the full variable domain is SAVISQKPSRDICQRGTSLTIQCQVDSQVTMMFWYRQQPGQSLTLIATANQGSEATYESGFVIDKFPISRPNLTFSTLTVSNMSPEDSSIYLCSVSGQGGETQYFGPGTRLLVL.

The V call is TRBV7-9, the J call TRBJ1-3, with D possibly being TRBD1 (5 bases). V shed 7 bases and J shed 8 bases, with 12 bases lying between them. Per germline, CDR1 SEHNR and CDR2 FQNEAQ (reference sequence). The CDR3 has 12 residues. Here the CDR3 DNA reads TGTGCCAGCACGGACCAGGGAGACACCATATATTTT. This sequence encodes CASTDQGDTIYF.

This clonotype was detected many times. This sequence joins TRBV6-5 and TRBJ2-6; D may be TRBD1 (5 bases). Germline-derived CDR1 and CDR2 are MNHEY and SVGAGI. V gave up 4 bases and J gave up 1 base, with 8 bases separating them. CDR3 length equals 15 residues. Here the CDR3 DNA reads TGTGCCAGCAGTTGGACACTTTCTGGGGCCAACGTCCTGACTTTC. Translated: CASSWTLSGANVLTF.

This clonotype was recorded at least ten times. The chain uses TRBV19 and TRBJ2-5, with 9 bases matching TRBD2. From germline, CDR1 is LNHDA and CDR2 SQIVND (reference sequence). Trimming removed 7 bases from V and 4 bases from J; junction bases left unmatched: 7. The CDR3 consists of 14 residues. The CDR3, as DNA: TGTGCCAGTACGGCGGGAGGGCCGGGAGAGACCCAGTACTTC. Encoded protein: CASTAGGPGETQYF.

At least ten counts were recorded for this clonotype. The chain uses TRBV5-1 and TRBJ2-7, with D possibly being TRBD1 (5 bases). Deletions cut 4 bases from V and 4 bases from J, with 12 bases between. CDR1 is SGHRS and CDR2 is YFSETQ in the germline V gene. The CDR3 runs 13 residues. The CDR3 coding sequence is TGCGCCAGCAGCGTCAGGGTAGGTTACGAGCAGTACTTC. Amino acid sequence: CASSVRVGYEQYF.